Listed here is a single T cell receptor beta chain. This specimen belongs to a study of T cell responses to AZD1222 COVID-19 vaccine. The table came from immunoSEQ multiplex PCR; TCRdb's copy has only in-frame clones and leaves some out. The data contain roughly 92,000 clones, roughly nine tenths of them seen just once; the ten biggest clones take up just under 5%. CDR1 is MNHEY and CDR2 is SVGAGI in the germline V gene. The CDR3 length is 15 residues. V lost 11 bases to trimming and J lost 0 bases, with 14 bases between them. The starting material was peripheral blood, obtained 28 days after the second AZD1222 dose. The V call is TRBV6-5, the J call TRBJ2-6; possibly TRBD1 for D (6 bases). This receptor was obtained from an adult who received the AZD1222 COVID-19 vaccine. The CDR3 sequence: CAGQLGSSGANVLTF. The CDR3 coding sequence is TGTGCCGGACAGCTGGGTAGCTCTGGGGCCAACGTCCTGACTTTC.